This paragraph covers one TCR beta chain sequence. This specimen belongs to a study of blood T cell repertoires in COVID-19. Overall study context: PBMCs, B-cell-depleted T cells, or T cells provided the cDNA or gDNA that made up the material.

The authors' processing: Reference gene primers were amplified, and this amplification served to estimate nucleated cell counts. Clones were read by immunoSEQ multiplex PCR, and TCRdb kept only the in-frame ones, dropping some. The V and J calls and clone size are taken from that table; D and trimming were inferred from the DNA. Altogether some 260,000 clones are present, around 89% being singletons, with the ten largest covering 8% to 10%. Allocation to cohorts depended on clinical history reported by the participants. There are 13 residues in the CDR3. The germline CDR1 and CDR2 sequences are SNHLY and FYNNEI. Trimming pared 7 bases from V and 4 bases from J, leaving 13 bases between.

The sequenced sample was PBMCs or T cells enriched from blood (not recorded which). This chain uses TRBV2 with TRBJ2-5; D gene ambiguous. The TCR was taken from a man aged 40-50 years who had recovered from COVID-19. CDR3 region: CASTGFRAETQYF. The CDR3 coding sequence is TGTGCCAGCACAGGATTCCGCGCAGAGACCCAGTACTTC.